The sequence of this T cell receptor (beta chain) was determined in a study of cytomegalovirus exposure and HLA in healthy donors. Study in general: Findings of an earlier analysis included more than 90 million unique TCR beta sequences from roughly 190 million T cells.

This PCR relied on a set of 60 Vbeta primers and 13 Jbeta primers. Sequenced by immunoSEQ multiplex PCR; TCRdb stores in-frame clones only, minus some. The table has fewer than 250,000 clones, 85% to 90% seen once; the top ten hold 1% to 1.5%. General study findings and limits: High specificity and sensitivity for cytomegalovirus status were reported for the classifier. Clonal expansion was found to be greater in HLA-associated TCR beta chains than in equally common others in a later analysis.

This CDR3 has 17 residues. Germline V gene lookup returns CDR1 SEHNR and CDR2 FQNEAQ (reference sequence). Remarks on this clone: The target antigen is unknown. Mismatch with germline at one junction end may stem from a read error.

The chain recombines TRBV7-9 with TRBJ1-4; D unresolved. The sequencing input was PBMCs. The receptor's source is a human donor in good health. In DNA form, the CDR3 reads TGTTCCAGCGCCATAGCCGAGACGTCTGCAACTAATGAAAAACTGTTTTTT. This translates into CSSAIAETSATNEKLFF. The variable domain in full, completed from reference TRBV7-9 and TRBJ1-4, reads DTGVSQNPRHKITKRGQNVTFRCDPISEHNRLYWYRQTLGQGPEFLTYFQNEAQLEKSRLLSDRFSAERPKGSFSTLEIQRTEQGDSAMYLCSSAIAETSATNEKLFFGSGTQLSVL.